These 27 T cell receptor beta chains originate from one sample sequenced in a study of Tregs in tolerant kidney transplant recipients. Method: immunoSEQ multiplex PCR; TCRdb's copy keeps in-frame clones and lacks some. The profile shows under 95,000 clones, more than 85% of them singletons. Specimen: Tregs from blood, collected before the transplant. Source of these receptors: a human donor who received a combined kidney and bone marrow transplant.

The chain links TRBV28 to TRBJ1-2; D not certain. Germline V gene lookup returns CDR1 MDHEN and CDR2 SYDVKM. V was clipped by 1 base and J by 7 bases, with 16 bases between them. The length of the CDR3 is 15 residues. The CDR3 DNA sequence: TGTGCCAGCAGTTTATTCGAGGTCACCTCCGGTGGCTACACCTTC. Protein product: CASSLFEVTSGGYTF.

This chain joins TRBV28 and TRBJ1-5, with a weak D call TRBD1 (6 bases). V lost 4 bases and J 2 bases, leaving 18 bases between the germline ends. The CDR3 has 17 residues. Germline CDR1 MDHEN, CDR2 SYDVKM. Written as DNA, the CDR3 is TGTGCCAGCAGTTCGGGAGGGGGGCGCGTGGGCAATCAGCCCCAGCATTTT. Its protein product is CASSSGGGRVGNQPQHF.

This chain connects TRBV6-1 to TRBJ2-7; no clear D. CDR1 is MNHNS, CDR2 SASEGT, per germline. The germline V and J ends were trimmed by 1 base and 3 bases, with 10 bases remaining between them. The CDR3 consists of 14 residues. CDR3 loop: CASSEGQPFYEQYF. DNA of the CDR3: TGTGCCAGCAGTGAAGGGCAGCCCTTCTACGAGCAGTACTTC.

This sequence joins TRBV2 and TRBJ1-1; no reliable D call. Trimming took 4 bases from V and 5 from J, leaving 8 bases between them. The CDR3 length is 12 residues. Germline CDR1 reads SNHLY; CDR2 reads FYNNEI. For the CDR3, the DNA is TGTGCCAGCAGTGGAATGGAAACTGAAGCTTTCTTT. It is translated as CASSGMETEAFF. Full variable domain (rest looked up from reference TRBV2 and TRBJ1-1): EPEVTQTPSHQVTQMGQEVILRCVPISNHLYFYWYRQILGQKVEFLVSFYNNEISEKSEIFDDQFSVERPDGSNFTLKIRSTKLEDSAMYFCASSGMETEAFFGQGTRLTVV.

The V and J genes are TRBV2 and TRBJ2-7; D may correspond to TRBD1 or TRBD2 (6 bases each). Germline CDR1 SNHLY, CDR2 FYNNEI. This CDR3 comprises 14 residues. Trimming took off 6 bases at V and 3 bases at J, with 15 bases between the two ends. The CDR3 DNA is TGTGCCAGCAGGGGGGCCCCGACTAGCTACGAGCAGTACTTC. Encoded protein: CASRGAPTSYEQYF.

The chain couples TRBV29-1 to TRBJ1-2; possible D gene TRBD1, 6 bases. Deletions cut 7 bases from V and 6 bases from J, with 21 bases between. Germline V lookup: CDR1 SQVTM, CDR2 ANQGSEA. The CDR3 is made up of 14 amino acids. The chain's CDR3 is CSAANYRARDGYTF. The CDR3 region has the DNA TGCAGCGCCGCGAATTACAGGGCGCGGGATGGCTACACCTTC.

The chain recombines TRBV6-1 with TRBJ1-5; D is uncertain. The CDR3 length is 13 residues. Per germline, CDR1 MNHNS and CDR2 SASEGT. V was trimmed by 5 bases and J by 7 bases, leaving 12 bases between them. The CDR3 DNA reads as TGTGCCAGCAGTCCAAACCTCCTACAGCCCCAGCATTTT. Amino acid sequence: CASSPNLLQPQHF.

This clone was detected a few times. The chain is built from TRBV5-6 and TRBJ2-7; TRBD1 might be the D (7 bases). V was shortened by 2 bases and J by 7 bases, with 19 bases between the two germline ends. This CDR3 region has 15 residues. Germline V gene sequence: CDR1 SGHDT, CDR2 YYEEEE. The DNA for the CDR3 is TGTGCCAGCAGCTTATTCGACAGGGACTCTTCTGAGCAGTACTTC. The encoded protein is CASSLFDRDSSEQYF.

J is TRBJ2-2 and V is TRBV2; TRBD2 might be the D (5 bases). Germline assignment: CDR1 SNHLY and CDR2 FYNNEI. V lost 4 bases to trimming and J lost 4 bases, with 10 bases between them. The CDR3 length is 14 residues. The CDR3 spells CASSVGAPTGELFF. In DNA form, the CDR3 reads TGTGCCAGCAGTGTGGGAGCCCCCACCGGGGAGCTGTTTTTT.

The chain joins TRBV6-6 to TRBJ2-5; 8 bases agree with TRBD2. The ends lost 6 bases at V and 1 base at J; junction bases unmatched: 4. The CDR3 is made up of 14 amino acids. Looked up from germline, CDR1 is MNHNY and CDR2 is SVGAGI (reference sequence). The CDR3 DNA sequence: TGTGCCAGCAGGAAGACTAGCGTCCAAGAGACCCAGTACTTC. It yields the protein CASRKTSVQETQYF.

Remarks on this clone: A junction end diverges from the germline sequence, so it may reflect a read error. The J gene is TRBJ2-3, the V gene TRBV7-9; the D gene is possibly TRBD2 (5 bases). CDR3 length equals 13 residues. Germline CDR1 SEHNR, CDR2 FQNEAQ (reference sequence). The CDR3 is CASSLERGDTQYF. In DNA, the CDR3 is TGTGCCAGCAGCTTAGAACGGGGAGATACGCAATATTTT.

A word on this clone: This same CDR3 is encoded by further DNA sequences in the sample. V usage is TRBV30 and J usage is TRBJ2-5; TRBD2 might be the D (5 bases). The CDR3 extends over 13 amino acids. Between the trimmed V and J ends, which lost 0 bases and 4 bases, there was a span of 9 bases. Germline CDR1 reads GTSNPN; CDR2 reads SVGIG (reference sequence). The CDR3 reads CAWSVLEGETQYF. CDR3 bases: TGTGCCTGGAGTGTACTTGAGGGAGAGACCCAGTACTTC.

The rearrangement links TRBV19 to TRBJ1-5; D possibly corresponds to TRBD1 (6 bases). From germline, CDR1 is LNHDA and CDR2 SQIVND (reference sequence). The CDR3 loop spans 14 amino acids. V was shortened by 10 bases and J by 7 bases, with 20 bases between the two germline ends. The CDR3: CATYSTGSRQPQHF. The CDR3 nucleotides read TGTGCCACCTACTCGACAGGATCACGACAGCCCCAGCATTTT.

The J gene is TRBJ1-2, the V gene TRBV5-4; 8 positions match TRBD1. After removal of 3 bases from V and 5 bases from J, the junction contained 9 bases not matched to a gene. Germline loops: CDR1 SGHNT, CDR2 YYREEE (reference sequence). The CDR3 has 15 amino acids. CDR3 amino acids: CASSWGDRIRYGYTF. The CDR3 DNA reads TGTGCCAGCAGCTGGGGGGACAGGATTCGGTATGGCTACACCTTC.

This chain connects TRBV6-1 to TRBJ1-2; TRBD1 aligns across 9 bases. Germline-derived CDR1 and CDR2 are MNHNS and SASEGT. V lost 6 bases, J lost 1 base, and 3 bases stayed unmatched. The CDR3 contains 14 residues. The CDR3 loop is CASSRDRDNYGYTF. The CDR3 nucleotides are TGTGCCAGCAGCCGGGACAGGGATAACTATGGCTACACCTTC.

The genes are TRBV30 and TRBJ1-5, with D possibly matching TRBD1 (6 bases). Per the germline V gene, CDR1 is GTSNPN and CDR2 is SVGIG (reference sequence). With 3 bases removed from V and 4 bases from J, the gap between germline ends came to 13 bases. The CDR3 is made up of 14 amino acids. The CDR3 spells CAWSQGQPNQPQHF. CDR3 nucleotides: TGTGCCTGGAGCCAAGGACAGCCTAATCAGCCCCAGCATTTT.

This chain joins TRBV7-8 and TRBJ2-7; TRBD1 or TRBD2 may be the D gene (6 bases each). Trimming stripped 0 bases from V and 2 bases from J, with 11 bases between. There are 15 residues in the CDR3. CDR1 is SGHVS and CDR2 is FQNEAQ in the germline V gene. The CDR3 loop reads CASSLAGGLTYEQYF. The DNA for the CDR3 is TGTGCCAGCAGCTTAGCAGGGGGACTGACCTACGAGCAGTACTTC.

The rearrangement uses TRBV11-1 and TRBJ2-3; 7 bases map to TRBD2. There are 14 residues in the CDR3. Losses at the gene ends were 4 bases for V and 2 bases for J; bases not matched to a gene: 3. The germline V gene has CDR1 SGHAT and CDR2 FQDESV (reference sequence). The CDR3 protein is CASSSGTNTDTQYF. CDR3 nucleotides: TGTGCCAGCAGCTCCGGGACTAACACAGATACGCAGTATTTT.

The J gene is TRBJ1-2, the V gene TRBV6-5; TRBD1 matches 9 bases. V shed 6 bases and J 1 base; nucleotides not matched to a gene: 6. The CDR3 has 15 residues. Germline assignment: CDR1 MNHEY and CDR2 SVGAGI. The CDR3 loop reads CASSRTGALNYGYTF. As DNA, the CDR3 is TGTGCCAGCAGCCGGACAGGGGCCCTTAACTATGGCTACACCTTC.

The gene calls are TRBV9 and TRBJ2-7; D perhaps matches TRBD2 (6 bases). The length of the CDR3 is 17 residues. CDR1 and CDR2 from the germline V gene are SGDLS and YYNGEE. V was cut by 4 bases and J by 6 bases, with 26 bases left in between. The CDR3 reads CASSPSGGIISLSEQYF. CDR3 nucleotide sequence: TGTGCCAGCAGCCCCAGTGGCGGGATTATCTCCCTAAGCGAGCAGTACTTC. Together with reference TRBV9 and TRBJ2-7, the CDR3 gives the full variable domain: DSGVTQTPKHLITATGQRVTLRCSPRSGDLSVYWYQQSLDQGLQFLIQYYNGEERAKGNILERFSAQQFPDLHSELNLSSLELGDSALYFCASSPSGGIISLSEQYFGPGTRLTVT.

This clone occurred once. The chain employs TRBV7-9 and TRBJ1-5, with D uncertain. V lost 5 bases, J lost 3 bases, and 8 bases lay in between. The CDR3 sequence is 13 residues long. The germline gives CDR1 SEHNR, CDR2 FQNEAQ (reference sequence). CDR3: CASSGVDNQPQHF. The CDR3 region has the DNA TGTGCCAGCAGCGGAGTCGACAATCAGCCCCAGCATTTT.

The chain employs TRBV6-1 and TRBJ2-1; D unresolved. CDR1 is MNHNS, CDR2 SASEGT, per germline. The V end lost 6 bases, the J end lost 2 bases, and 11 bases lay between the germline ends. The CDR3 extends over 14 amino acids. Written as DNA, the CDR3 is TGTGCCAGCAGAGGGCTGAAGACCTACAATGAGCAGTTCTTC. Residues: CASRGLKTYNEQFF.

The chain combines TRBV25-1 with TRBJ2-3; D tentatively reads TRBD1 or TRBD2 (5 bases each). This CDR3 contains 15 residues. Germline assignment: CDR1 MGHDK and CDR2 SYGVNS. Deletions cut 2 bases from V and 7 bases from J, with 16 bases between. The CDR3 nucleotides read TGTGCCAGCAGTGAACCGGGACCCCTCATGCATACGCAGTATTTT. Encoded protein: CASSEPGPLMHTQYF.

J is TRBJ2-5 and V is TRBV5-1; TRBD2 matches 8 bases. After removal of 4 bases from V and 4 bases from J, the junction contained 9 bases not matched to a gene. Germline CDR1 is SGHRS and CDR2 is YFSETQ. The CDR3 has 15 amino acids. The CDR3 loop reads CASSPDIAGSETQYF. Written as DNA, the CDR3 is TGCGCCAGCAGCCCGGACATAGCGGGATCAGAGACCCAGTACTTC.

This chain connects TRBV7-2 to TRBJ2-5, with 9 bases aligning to TRBD2. The germline V gene encodes CDR1 SGHTA and CDR2 FQGNSA. Losses at the gene ends were 1 base for V and 4 bases for J; bases not matched to a gene: 10. This CDR3 region has 17 residues. CDR3 residues: CASSLVGVAGVRETQYF. The DNA for the CDR3 is TGTGCCAGCAGCTTAGTGGGAGTAGCGGGAGTACGAGAGACCCAGTACTTC. Full variable domain (missing parts from reference TRBV7-2 and TRBJ2-5): GAGVSQSPSNKVTEKGKDVELRCDPISGHTALYWYRQSLGQGLEFLIYFQGNSAPDKSGLPSDRFSAERTGGSVSTLTIQRTQQEDSAVYLCASSLVGVAGVRETQYFGPGTRLLVL.

The chain has TRBV6-6 and TRBJ2-5, with 9 bases matching TRBD2. The V segment lost 6 bases and the J segment 4 bases; nucleotides outside the gene matches: 3. Germline CDR1 is MNHNY and CDR2 is SVGAGI (reference sequence). The CDR3 totals 13 residues. The CDR3 bases are TGTGCCAGCAGAAGTAGCGGGGGAGAGACCCAGTACTTC. Translated: CASRSSGGETQYF.

V usage is TRBV4-2 and J usage is TRBJ2-5, with D unresolved. The CDR3 sequence is 13 residues long. The germline V and J ends were trimmed by 0 bases and 5 bases, with 7 bases remaining between them. Per germline, CDR1 LGHNA and CDR2 YNFKEQ. The CDR3 DNA reads TGTGCCAGCAGCCAAGATAGTATTGAGACCCAGTACTTC. Translated, it gives CASSQDSIETQYF.